The 25 T cell receptor beta chains given below trace back to one sample, sequenced in a study of CD8+CD57+ T cells in acquired aplastic anemia. The template used for profiling TCR beta VDJ and CDR3 was genomic DNA. TCRdb reanalysed the reads using MiXCR and keeps one entry per CDR3 protein. The data hold 200,000 to 250,000 distinct CDR3 sequences, with around 45% observed a single time. Selection for sequencing was limited to patients who had shown CD8+CD57+ cell expansion by flow cytometry. Sequenced material: sorted CD4+, CD8+, or CD8+CD57+ T cells (not recorded which) from PBMCs. These receptors all stem from a human donor with aplastic anemia.

Notes on this clonotype: A junction boundary mismatches the germline segment, possibly from a read error. The rearrangement uses TRBV6-1 and TRBJ1-2, with a tentative D call TRBD1 (6 bases). From germline, CDR1 is MNHNS and CDR2 SASEGT. The CDR3 covers 15 residues. The CDR3 protein is CAVRTLLDSLYVYTF. The DNA of the CDR3 is TGTGCCGTACGAACTCTTTTGGACAGTTTATATGTCTACACCTTC.

This clonotype was recorded many times. V and J are TRBV14 and TRBJ2-2, with D maybe TRBD2 (6 bases). V lost 1 base and J 8 bases, leaving 11 bases between the germline ends. CDR3 length equals 14 residues. Germline lookup yields CDR1 SGHDN and CDR2 FVKESK. The CDR3 nucleotides read TGTGCCAGCAGCCAAGTGGAGGGAGCGGGGGAGCTGTTTTTT. Protein sequence: CASSQVEGAGELFF.

This clonotype came up many times. This chain joins TRBV12-3 or TRBV12-4 and TRBJ2-1; D possibly corresponds to TRBD2 (5 bases). The V gene lost 6 bases and the J gene lost 0 bases, with 15 bases spanning the gap. This CDR3 is 16 amino acids long. The CDR3 loop reads CASRGVPMGSYNEQFF. The CDR3 bases are TGTGCCAGCAGGGGAGTGCCAATGGGCTCCTACAATGAGCAGTTCTTC.

In its sample, this clonotype was seen a few times. This chain's CDR3 is CASSLVGGGENEQYF. As DNA, the CDR3 is TGTGCCAGCAGCTTAGTTGGGGGGGGAGAGAACGAGCAGTACTTC. The V gene is TRBV11-3, the J gene TRBJ2-7, with 7 bases matching TRBD2. Per the germline V gene, CDR1 is SGHNT and CDR2 is YENEEA. The CDR3 totals 15 residues. V dropped 1 base and J dropped 5; count of bases not matched to a gene: 8.

In this sample, this clonotype turned up once. The J gene is TRBJ1-1, the V gene TRBV7-9, with TRBD1 as a possible D gene (5 bases). The germline V and J ends were trimmed by 6 bases and 8 bases, with 28 bases remaining between them. The CDR3 runs to 17 residues. Germline CDR1 reads SEHNR; CDR2 reads FQNEAQ (reference sequence). The CDR3, as DNA: TGTGCCAGCAGGCCCGAGGGACGCTTGATCTTAAGAGCCGAAGCTTTCTTT. Protein: CASRPEGRLILRAEAFF.

The chain uses TRBV29-1 and TRBJ2-3; D perhaps matches TRBD1 (6 bases). Deletions cut 4 bases from V and 0 bases from J, with 11 bases between. Germline CDR1 reads SQVTM; CDR2 reads ANQGSEA. CDR3 length: 14 amino acids. The CDR3 coding sequence is TGCAGCGTTGGCACAGGGACCAGCACAGATACGCAGTATTTT. Translating gives CSVGTGTSTDTQYF.

This clonotype was seen many times. This chain connects TRBV6-6 to TRBJ1-1; 9 positions match TRBD1. The V gene end was trimmed by 10 bases and the J gene end by 3 bases; junction bases not matched to a gene: 9. CDR3 length: 14 residues. CDR1 is MNHNY, CDR2 SVGAGI, per germline (reference sequence). CDR3 protein: CATTGTGKDTEAFF. DNA of the CDR3: TGTGCCACCACCGGGACAGGGAAGGACACTGAAGCTTTCTTT.

J is TRBJ2-3 and V is TRBV27; maybe TRBD1 (6 bases). CDR3 length: 15 amino acids. Trimming pared 6 bases from V and 0 bases from J, leaving 13 bases between. CDR1 and CDR2 from the germline V gene are MNHEY and SMNVEV (reference sequence). CDR3 bases: TGTGCCAGCAGGTCCGGGACATATAGCACAGATACGCAGTATTTT. Its translation is CASRSGTYSTDTQYF.

This clonotype was recorded at least ten times. The V gene is TRBV7-9, the J gene TRBJ2-4; D gene ambiguous. V gave up 7 bases and J gave up 4 bases, with 5 bases separating them. From germline, CDR1 is SEHNR and CDR2 FQNEAQ (reference sequence). The CDR3 extends over 11 amino acids. DNA for the CDR3: TGTGCCAGCACGTATAAAAACATTCAGTACTTC. This codes for CASTYKNIQYF.

This clonotype was recorded at least ten times. V is TRBV4-3 and J is TRBJ2-3; D is possibly TRBD2 (6 bases). The CDR3 has 16 amino acids. Looked up from germline, CDR1 is LGHNA and CDR2 is YSLEER. V was shortened by 3 bases and J by 0 bases, with 13 bases between the two germline ends. The CDR3 DNA reads TGCGCCAGCAGCCAGCAAACGGGACTGAGCACAGATACGCAGTATTTT. Protein: CASSQQTGLSTDTQYF.

This clonotype occurred many times. The rearrangement joins TRBV14 to TRBJ2-5; TRBD1 aligns across 7 bases. From germline, CDR1 is SGHDN and CDR2 FVKESK. This CDR3 has 16 amino acids. Unmatched junction bases numbered 10, after V lost 4 bases and J lost 2 bases. The CDR3 DNA reads TGTGCCAGCAGCCCAGAGGGGACAGCATTTCAAGAGACCCAGTACTTC. This translates into CASSPEGTAFQETQYF.

This clonotype occurred many times. The V and J genes are TRBV4-1 and TRBJ1-1; D unclear. The CDR3 covers 12 residues. V was shortened by 1 base and J by 1 base, with 1 base between the two germline ends. The V gene's germline CDR1 is MGHRA and CDR2 YSYEKL. The CDR3 sequence is CASSQANTEAFF. DNA for the CDR3: TGCGCCAGCAGCCAAGCGAACACTGAAGCTTTCTTT.

J is TRBJ2-1 and V is TRBV7-9; 10 bases are shared with TRBD1. The CDR3 loop spans 13 amino acids. Germline V CDR1 and CDR2: SEHNR, FQNEAQ (reference sequence). V lost 5 bases to trimming and J lost 8 bases; unmatched junction nucleotides: 3. The CDR3: CASSPGQGDEQFF. The CDR3 region has the DNA TGTGCCAGCAGCCCCGGACAGGGGGATGAGCAGTTCTTC.

The chain carries TRBV9 and TRBJ2-7; TRBD1 aligns across 7 bases. Germline CDR1 is SGDLS and CDR2 is YYNGEE. The CDR3 totals 14 residues. The trim removed 3 bases at V and 3 bases at J, leaving 6 bases unmatched. CDR3 amino acids: CASSAGTVDYEQYF. CDR3 coding DNA: TGTGCCAGCAGCGCTGGGACAGTTGACTACGAGCAGTACTTC.

This clonotype appeared many times. This CDR3 is CASSVDGRSYNEQFF. CDR3 in DNA: TGTGCCAGCAGCGTAGATGGGAGATCCTACAATGAGCAGTTCTTC. The rearrangement joins TRBV9 to TRBJ2-1; a possible D gene is TRBD2 (5 bases). V lost 0 bases and J 1 base, leaving 8 bases between the germline ends. Per the germline V gene, CDR1 is SGDLS and CDR2 is YYNGEE. This CDR3 is built from 15 residues. Complete variable domain (other parts from reference TRBV9 and TRBJ2-1): DSGVTQTPKHLITATGQRVTLRCSPRSGDLSVYWYQQSLDQGLQFLIQYYNGEERAKGNILERFSAQQFPDLHSELNLSSLELGDSALYFCASSVDGRSYNEQFFGPGTRLTVL.

In this sample, this clonotype turned up many times. V is TRBV19 and J is TRBJ1-1, with D possibly being TRBD1 (5 bases). Trimming took off 2 bases at V and 1 base at J, with 8 bases between the two ends. Germline V gives CDR1 LNHDA, CDR2 SQIVND (reference sequence). The CDR3 has 14 residues. As DNA, the CDR3 is TGTGCCAGTAGTATACACACAGGGAACACTGAAGCTTTCTTT. This encodes CASSIHTGNTEAFF.

The chain is built from TRBV15 and TRBJ2-3; D not resolved. The CDR3 totals 12 residues. Trimming left V 0 bases short and J 6 bases short, with 4 bases between. Germline V gene lookup returns CDR1 LNHNV and CDR2 YYDKDF (reference sequence). CDR3 sequence: CATSRDQDTQYF. The CDR3 DNA follows: TGTGCCACCAGCAGAGACCAGGATACGCAGTATTTT.

This clonotype was seen repeatedly, ten times or more. The rearrangement links TRBV10-3 to TRBJ2-3, with D possibly TRBD1 on 6 matching bases. Between the trimmed V and J ends, which lost 4 bases and 5 bases, there was a span of 10 bases. There are 13 residues in the CDR3. Germline V gene lookup returns CDR1 ENHRY and CDR2 SYGVKD. Here the CDR3 DNA reads TGTGCCATCAGTGTTACAGGGAAAGATACGCAGTATTTT. Its translation is CAISVTGKDTQYF.

This clonotype was counted ten times or more. The V call is TRBV9, the J call TRBJ2-7, with D possibly being TRBD1 (6 bases). Germline V gives CDR1 SGDLS, CDR2 YYNGEE. Trimming removed 2 bases from V and 3 bases from J, with 15 bases in between. The CDR3 length is 15 residues. CDR3 in amino acids: CASSVVDSPNYEQYF. In DNA form, the CDR3 reads TGTGCCAGCAGCGTCGTGGACAGCCCCAACTACGAGCAGTACTTC.

The genes are TRBV19 and TRBJ2-7; 7 bases are shared with TRBD2. Germline V CDR1 and CDR2: LNHDA, SQIVND (reference sequence). V lost 3 bases and J lost 12; bases outside the gene matches: 8. CDR3 length: 12 amino acids. CDR3 protein: CASSIGSSGMYF. In DNA, the CDR3 is TGTGCCAGTAGTATCGGATCTAGCGGAATGTACTTC.

The chain employs TRBV2 and TRBJ1-6, with 10 bases lining up with TRBD1. Germline loops: CDR1 SNHLY, CDR2 FYNNEI. This CDR3 spans 19 amino acids. After removal of 2 bases from V and 10 bases from J, the junction contained 17 bases not matched to a gene. Here the CDR3 reads CASSEWSGRPGQGRSPLHF. Here the CDR3 DNA reads TGTGCCAGCAGTGAATGGTCGGGGCGTCCGGGACAGGGGAGATCACCCCTCCACTTT.

This clonotype was recorded many times. The chain combines TRBV7-9 with TRBJ2-1; D remains ambiguous. Between the trimmed V and J ends, which lost 3 bases and 6 bases, there was a span of 6 bases. CDR1 and CDR2 from the germline V gene are SEHNR and FQNEAQ (reference sequence). The CDR3 extends over 12 amino acids. In DNA, the CDR3 is TGTGCCAGCAGCTTGGACCGCAATGAGCAGTTCTTC. Translation gives CASSLDRNEQFF.

This clonotype was counted between two and nine times. The J gene is TRBJ1-2, the V gene TRBV6-2 or TRBV6-3; TRBD1 aligns across 9 bases. Per germline, CDR1 MNHEY and CDR2 SVGEGT. Trimming cost V 8 bases and J 2 bases; bases outside gene matches: 3. The CDR3 consists of 13 residues. CDR3 in DNA: TGTGCCAGCGAGGACAGGGGCAACTATGGCTACACCTTC. Translated, it gives CASEDRGNYGYTF.

This clonotype occurred many times. The chain is built from TRBV20-1 and TRBJ2-1, with D unresolved. The CDR3 runs to 16 residues. Germline V gene lookup returns CDR1 DFQATT and CDR2 SNEGSKA (reference sequence). The germline V and J ends were trimmed by 0 bases and 0 bases, with 12 bases remaining between them. The DNA of the CDR3 is TGCAGTGCTAGAGATCCGATGGCGGTCTCCTACAATGAGCAGTTCTTC. It is translated as CSARDPMAVSYNEQFF.

The V call is TRBV20-1, the J call TRBJ2-3; no definite D call. CDR3 length: 11 amino acids. Germline loops: CDR1 DFQATT, CDR2 SNEGSKA (reference sequence). Trimming took off 7 bases at V and 4 bases at J, with 9 bases between the two ends. The chain's CDR3 is CSGIVSDTQYF. In DNA, the CDR3 is TGCAGTGGAATAGTCTCAGATACGCAGTATTTT.